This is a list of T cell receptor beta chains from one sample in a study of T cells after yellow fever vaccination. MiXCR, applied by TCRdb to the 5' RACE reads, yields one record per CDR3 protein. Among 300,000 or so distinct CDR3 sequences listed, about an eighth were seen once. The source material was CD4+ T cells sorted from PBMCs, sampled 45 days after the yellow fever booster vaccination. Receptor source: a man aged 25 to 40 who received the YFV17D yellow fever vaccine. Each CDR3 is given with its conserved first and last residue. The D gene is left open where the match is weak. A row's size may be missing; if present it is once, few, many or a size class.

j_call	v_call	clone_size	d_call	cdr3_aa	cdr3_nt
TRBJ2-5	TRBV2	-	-	CASSRLMESPETQYF	TGTGCCAGCAGTCGCCTGATGGAGTCTCCAGAGACCCAGTACTTC
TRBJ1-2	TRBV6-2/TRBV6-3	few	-	CASIDVSNYGYTF	TGTGCCAGCATAGACGTCTCTAACTATGGCTACACCTTC
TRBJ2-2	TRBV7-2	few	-	CASSPSRGSDTGELFF	TGTGCCAGCAGTCCATCGAGGGGGTCGGACACCGGGGAGCTGTTTTTT
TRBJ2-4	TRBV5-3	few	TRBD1	CAVAQGAERAKNIQYF	TGTGCCGTGGCCCAGGGGGCCGAGAGGGCCAAAAACATTCAGTACTTC
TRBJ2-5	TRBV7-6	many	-	CASSNRGRETQYF	TGTGCCAGCAGCAATAGGGGGAGAGAGACCCAGTACTTC
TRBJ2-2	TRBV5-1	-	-	CASSWAALEGTGELFF	TGCGCCAGCAGCTGGGCGGCGCTAGAGGGGACCGGGGAGCTGTTTTTT
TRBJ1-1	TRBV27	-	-	CASSEALTNTEAFF	TGTGCCAGCAGTGAAGCATTAACAAACACTGAAGCTTTCTTT
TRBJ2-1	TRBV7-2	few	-	CASSLTAQFF	TGTGCCAGCAGCTTGACGGCTCAGTTCTTC
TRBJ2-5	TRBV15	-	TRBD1	CATSRDYGTGRQETQYF	TGTGCCACCAGCAGAGATTACGGGACAGGGAGACAAGAGACCCAGTACTTC
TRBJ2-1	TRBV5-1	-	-	CASSLGGQLNEQFF	TGCGCCAGCAGCCTAGGGGGTCAGCTCAATGAGCAGTTCTTC
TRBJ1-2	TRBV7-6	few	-	CASSPNRPPAGGYTF	TGTGCCAGCAGCCCAAACAGGCCTCCCGCGGGAGGCTACACCTTC
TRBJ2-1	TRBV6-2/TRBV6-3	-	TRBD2	CASSLGAGVGSYNEQFF	TGTGCCAGCAGTTTGGGTGCGGGAGTAGGGTCCTACAATGAGCAGTTCTTC
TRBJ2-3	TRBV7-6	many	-	CASSFSPSTDTQYF	TGTGCCAGCAGCTTTTCGCCAAGCACAGATACGCAGTATTTT
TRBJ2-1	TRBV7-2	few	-	CASSRVINEQFF	TGTGCCAGCAGCAGGGTAATCAATGAGCAGTTCTTC
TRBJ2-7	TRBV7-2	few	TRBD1	CASSYPGTGLPEQYF	TGTGCCAGCAGCTACCCAGGGACAGGGCTACCCGAGCAGTACTTC
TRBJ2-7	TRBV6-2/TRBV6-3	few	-	CASSYIRRGYEQYF	TGTGCCAGCAGTTACATAAGGAGAGGCTACGAGCAGTACTTC
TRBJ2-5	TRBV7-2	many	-	CASSSPQGKGTQYF	TGTGCCAGCAGCTCCCCCCAGGGGAAGGGGACCCAGTACTTC
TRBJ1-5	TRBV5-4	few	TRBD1	CASSADRTNQPQHF	TGTGCCAGCAGCGCGGACAGGACGAATCAGCCCCAGCATTTT